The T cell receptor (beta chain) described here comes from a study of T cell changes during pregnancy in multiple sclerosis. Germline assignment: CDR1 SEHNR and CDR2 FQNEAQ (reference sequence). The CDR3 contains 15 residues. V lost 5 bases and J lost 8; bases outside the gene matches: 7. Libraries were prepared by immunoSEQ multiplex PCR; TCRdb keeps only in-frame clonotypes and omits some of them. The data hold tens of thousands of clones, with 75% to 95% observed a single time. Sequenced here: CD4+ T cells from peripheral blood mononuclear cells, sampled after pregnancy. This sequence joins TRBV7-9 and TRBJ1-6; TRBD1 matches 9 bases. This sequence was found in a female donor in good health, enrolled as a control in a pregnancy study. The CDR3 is CASSISRDRDSPLHF. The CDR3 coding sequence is TGTGCCAGCAGCATATCCCGGGACAGGGATTCACCCCTCCACTTT.